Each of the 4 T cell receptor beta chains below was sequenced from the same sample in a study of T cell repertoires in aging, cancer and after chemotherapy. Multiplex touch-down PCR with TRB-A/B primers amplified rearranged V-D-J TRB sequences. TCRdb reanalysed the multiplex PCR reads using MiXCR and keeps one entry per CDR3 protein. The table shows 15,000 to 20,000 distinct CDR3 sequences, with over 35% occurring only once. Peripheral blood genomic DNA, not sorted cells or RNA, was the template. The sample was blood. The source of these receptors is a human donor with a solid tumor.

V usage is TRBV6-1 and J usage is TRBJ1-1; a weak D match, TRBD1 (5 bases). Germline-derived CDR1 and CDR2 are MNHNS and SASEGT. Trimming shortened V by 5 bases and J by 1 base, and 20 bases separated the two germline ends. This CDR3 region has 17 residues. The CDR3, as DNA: TGTGCCAGCAGTTTTCCCGACAGATCCTGGGCGAACACTGAAGCTTTCTTT. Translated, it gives CASSFPDRSWANTEAFF.

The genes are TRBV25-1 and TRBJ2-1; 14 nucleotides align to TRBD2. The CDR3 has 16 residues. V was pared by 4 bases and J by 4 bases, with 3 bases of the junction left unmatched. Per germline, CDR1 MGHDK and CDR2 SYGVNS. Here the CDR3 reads CASSAWTSGRYNEQFF. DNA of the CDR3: TGTGCCAGCAGTGCCTGGACTAGCGGGAGGTACAATGAGCAGTTCTTC.

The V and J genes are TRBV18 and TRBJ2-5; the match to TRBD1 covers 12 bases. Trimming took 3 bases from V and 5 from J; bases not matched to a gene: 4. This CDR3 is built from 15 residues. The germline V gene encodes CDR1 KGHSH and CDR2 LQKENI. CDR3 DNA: TGTGCCAGCTCACCCGGGACAGGGGGCGCGGAGACCCAGTACTTC. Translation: CASSPGTGGAETQYF.

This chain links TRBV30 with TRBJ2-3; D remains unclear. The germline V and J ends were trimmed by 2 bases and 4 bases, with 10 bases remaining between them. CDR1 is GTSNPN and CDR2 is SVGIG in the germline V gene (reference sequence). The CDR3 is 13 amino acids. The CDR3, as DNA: TGTGCCTGGAGTCGGGTCGGACCAGATACGCAGTATTTT. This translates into CAWSRVGPDTQYF.